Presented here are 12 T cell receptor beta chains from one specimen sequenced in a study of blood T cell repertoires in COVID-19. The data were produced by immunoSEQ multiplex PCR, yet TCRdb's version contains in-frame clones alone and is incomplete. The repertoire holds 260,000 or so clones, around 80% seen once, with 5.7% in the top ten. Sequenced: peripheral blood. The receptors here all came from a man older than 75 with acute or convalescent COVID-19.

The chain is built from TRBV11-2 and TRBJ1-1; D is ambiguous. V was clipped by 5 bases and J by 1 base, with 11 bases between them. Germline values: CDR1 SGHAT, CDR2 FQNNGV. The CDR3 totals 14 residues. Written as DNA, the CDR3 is TGTGCCAGCAGCCCCGGTAGTTGGAACACTGAAGCTTTCTTT. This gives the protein CASSPGSWNTEAFF.

The CDR3 is CASSENLGPHQPQHF. The CDR3 DNA sequence: TGTGCCAGCAGTGAAAATTTGGGGCCCCATCAGCCCCAGCATTTT. The J gene is TRBJ1-5, the V gene TRBV2, with D maybe TRBD1 (5 bases). Germline V gene lookup returns CDR1 SNHLY and CDR2 FYNNEI. CDR3 size: 15 residues. Deletions cut 2 bases from V and 5 bases from J, with 13 bases between.

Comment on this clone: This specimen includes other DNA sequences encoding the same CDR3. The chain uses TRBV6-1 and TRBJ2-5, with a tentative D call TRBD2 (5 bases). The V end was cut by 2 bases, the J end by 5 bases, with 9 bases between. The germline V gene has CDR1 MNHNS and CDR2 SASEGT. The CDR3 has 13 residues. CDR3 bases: TGTGCCAGCAGTGAACGGGGTCGTGAGACCCAGTACTTC. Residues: CASSERGRETQYF.

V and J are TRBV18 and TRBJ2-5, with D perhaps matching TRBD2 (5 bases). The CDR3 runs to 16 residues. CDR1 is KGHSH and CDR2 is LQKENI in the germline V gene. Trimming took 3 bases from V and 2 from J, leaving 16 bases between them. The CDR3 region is CASSPGVGAEQETQYF. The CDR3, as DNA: TGTGCCAGCTCACCGGGCGTGGGAGCGGAACAAGAGACCCAGTACTTC.

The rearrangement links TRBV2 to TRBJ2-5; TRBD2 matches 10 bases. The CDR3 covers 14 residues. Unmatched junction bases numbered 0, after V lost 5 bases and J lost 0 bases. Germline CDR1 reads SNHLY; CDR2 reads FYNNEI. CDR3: CASSLAGDQETQYF. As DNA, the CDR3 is TGTGCCAGCAGTCTAGCGGGGGACCAAGAGACCCAGTACTTC.

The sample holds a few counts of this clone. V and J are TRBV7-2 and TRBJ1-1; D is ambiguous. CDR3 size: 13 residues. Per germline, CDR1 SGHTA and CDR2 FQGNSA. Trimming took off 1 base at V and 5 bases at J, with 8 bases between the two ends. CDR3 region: CASSLEIPTEAFF. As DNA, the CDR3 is TGTGCCAGCAGCTTAGAAATTCCGACTGAAGCTTTCTTT.

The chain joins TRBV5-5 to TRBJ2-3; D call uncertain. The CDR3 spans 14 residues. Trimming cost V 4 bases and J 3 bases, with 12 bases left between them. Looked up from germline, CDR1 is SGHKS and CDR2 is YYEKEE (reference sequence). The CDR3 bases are TGTGCCAGCAGCCTGGAGCCCGGGACAGATACGCAGTATTTT. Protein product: CASSLEPGTDTQYF. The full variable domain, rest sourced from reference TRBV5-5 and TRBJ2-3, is DAGVTQSPTHLIKTRGQQVTLRCSPISGHKSVSWYQQVLGQGPQFIFQYYEKEERGRGNFPDRFSARQFPNYSSELNVNALLLGDSALYLCASSLEPGTDTQYFGPGTRLTVL.

Written as DNA, the CDR3 is TGTGCCAGCAGCTTAGTAGGTGCGGTCACCGGGGAGCTGTTTTTT. Translating gives CASSLVGAVTGELFF. This chain links TRBV7-8 with TRBJ2-2; D ambiguous. Germline loops: CDR1 SGHVS, CDR2 FQNEAQ. CDR3 length: 15 amino acids. Trimming left V 1 base short and J 4 bases short, with 10 bases between.

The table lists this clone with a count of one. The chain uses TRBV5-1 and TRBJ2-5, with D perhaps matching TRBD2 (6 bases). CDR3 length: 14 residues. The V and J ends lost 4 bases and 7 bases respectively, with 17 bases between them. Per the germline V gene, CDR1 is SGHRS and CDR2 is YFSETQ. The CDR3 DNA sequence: TGCGCCAGCAGCCCCCCCGGGACTGCAAGGACCCAGTACTTC. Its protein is CASSPPGTARTQYF.

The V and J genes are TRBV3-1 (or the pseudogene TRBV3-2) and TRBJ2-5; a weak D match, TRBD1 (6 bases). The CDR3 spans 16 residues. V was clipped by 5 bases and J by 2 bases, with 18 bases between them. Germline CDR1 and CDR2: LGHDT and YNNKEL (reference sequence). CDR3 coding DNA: TGTGCCAGCAGCTGGAACCGGGACAAACGTCAAGAGACCCAGTACTTC. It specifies CASSWNRDKRQETQYF.

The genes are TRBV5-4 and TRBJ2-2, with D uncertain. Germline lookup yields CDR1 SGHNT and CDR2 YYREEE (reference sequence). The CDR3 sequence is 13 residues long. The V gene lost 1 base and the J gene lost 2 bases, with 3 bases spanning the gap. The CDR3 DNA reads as TGTGCCAGCAGCTTGCAAAACACCGGGGAGCTGTTTTTT. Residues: CASSLQNTGELFF.

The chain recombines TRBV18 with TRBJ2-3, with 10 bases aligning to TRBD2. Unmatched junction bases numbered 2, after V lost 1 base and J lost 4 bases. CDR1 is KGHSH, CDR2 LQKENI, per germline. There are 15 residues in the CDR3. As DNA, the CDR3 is TGTGCCAGCTCACCACGAGCGGGGGGGCCAGATACGCAGTATTTT. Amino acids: CASSPRAGGPDTQYF.